A selection of T cell receptor beta chains follows, all from one sample in a study of blood T cells in healthy people across ages. TCRdb re-derived calls from the 5' RACE reads in MiXCR, one entry per CDR3 protein. This table holds about 970,000 distinct CDR3 sequences, roughly 51% found once. The source material was blood. These receptors came from a woman aged 55-69 years in good health. The CDR3 runs from the conserved cysteine through the conserved F or W. The D gene is left open where the match is weak. Rows may omit the clone size; those that give it use once, few, many or a size class.

clone size,J gene,V gene,D gene,CDR3 protein,CDR3 DNA
few,TRBJ2-3,TRBV4-3,TRBD2,CASSLQLAKAGGTDTQYF,TGCGCCAGCAGCCTACAACTTGCAAAAGCGGGAGGCACAGATACGCAGTATTTT
-,TRBJ2-1,TRBV28,TRBD2,CASSLFSAGLPYEQFF,TGTGCCAGCAGCCTATTCTCAGCGGGGCTCCCCTACGAGCAGTTCTTC
-,TRBJ2-3,TRBV9,-,CASSVSTGVTDTQYF,TGTGCCAGCAGCGTATCCACGGGAGTAACAGATACGCAGTATTTT
few,TRBJ2-1,TRBV4-3,TRBD1,CASSPRTGGNNEQFF,TGCGCCAGCAGCCCCCGGACAGGGGGTAACAATGAGCAGTTCTTC
once,TRBJ2-3,TRBV5-1,-,CASSLGTAQDTQYF,TGCGCCAGCAGCTTGGGGACAGCTCAAGATACGCAGTATTTT
few,TRBJ2-7,TRBV14,-,CASSHYIAYEQYF,TGTGCCAGCAGCCATTACATCGCATACGAGCAGTACTTC
-,TRBJ2-1,TRBV3-1,TRBD2,CASSLRTSEREQFF,TGTGCCAGCAGCCTAAGGACTAGCGAGAGAGAGCAGTTCTTC
few,TRBJ2-7,TRBV10-3,TRBD1,CAIRRDRDSYEQYF,TGTGCCATCAGGCGGGACAGGGACTCCTACGAGCAGTACTTC
-,TRBJ2-7,TRBV6-5,-,CASSYVASRSYEQYF,TGTGCCAGCAGTTACGTGGCTAGCCGCTCCTACGAGCAGTACTTC
-,TRBJ2-3,TRBV15,-,CATSPGLSTDTQYF,TGTGCCACCAGTCCAGGGCTAAGCACAGATACGCAGTATTTT
few,TRBJ1-4,TRBV12-3/TRBV12-4,-,CASSSHGGLNEKLFF,TGTGCCAGCAGTTCCCACGGAGGCCTTAATGAAAAACTGTTTTTT
few,TRBJ2-4,TRBV4-1,-,CASSQPQNIQYF,TGCGCCAGCAGCCAACCCCAAAACATTCAGTACTTC
-,TRBJ2-1,TRBV20-1,TRBD2,CSAFDARLANNEQFF,TGCAGTGCTTTTGACGCGCGACTAGCGAACAATGAGCAGTTCTTC
-,TRBJ2-7,TRBV5-1,-,CASSRPATGGYSYEQYF,TGCGCCAGCAGCCGCCCCGCCACCGGAGGCTACTCCTACGAGCAGTACTTC
-,TRBJ2-7,TRBV20-1,TRBD2,CSARAPAGGQNEQYF,TGCAGTGCTAGAGCCCCCGCGGGGGGGCAGAACGAGCAGTACTTC
-,TRBJ2-1,TRBV7-2,-,CASSPQGRIKETQFF,TGTGCCAGCAGCCCCCAAGGGAGGATAAAAGAGACCCAGTTCTTC